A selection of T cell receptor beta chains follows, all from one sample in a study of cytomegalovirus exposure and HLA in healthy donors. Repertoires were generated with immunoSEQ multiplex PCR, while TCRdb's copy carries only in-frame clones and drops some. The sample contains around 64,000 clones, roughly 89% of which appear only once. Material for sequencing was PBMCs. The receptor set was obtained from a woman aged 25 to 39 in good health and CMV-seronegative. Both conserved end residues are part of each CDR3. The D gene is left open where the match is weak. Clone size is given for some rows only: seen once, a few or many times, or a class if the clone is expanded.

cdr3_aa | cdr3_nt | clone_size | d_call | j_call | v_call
CASSFQGHEQYF | TGTGCCAGCAGCTTTCAGGGCCACGAGCAGTACTTC | few | NA | TRBJ2-7 | TRBV2
CAINREAHEQFF | TGTGCCATCAACCGGGAAGCGCATGAGCAGTTCTTC | NA | NA | TRBJ2-1 | TRBV10-3
CASSVDGRESEQFF | TGTGCCAGCAGCGTAGATGGGCGGGAGAGTGAGCAGTTCTTC | NA | TRBD2 | TRBJ2-1 | TRBV9
CASRATGLGSANYGYTF | TGTGCCAGTAGAGCGACAGGGCTCGGCAGCGCTAACTATGGCTACACCTTC | NA | TRBD1 | TRBJ1-2 | TRBV19
CASSVGGGFSGNTIYF | TGTGCCAGCAGCGTAGGAGGCGGCTTCTCTGGAAACACCATATATTTT | NA | NA | TRBJ1-3 | TRBV9
CASSSPRSYEQYF | TGTGCCAGCAGCTCCCCCCGCTCCTACGAGCAGTACTTC | NA | NA | TRBJ2-7 | TRBV11-3
CASSQDRATEAFF | TGTGCCAGCAGTCAGGACAGGGCCACTGAAGCTTTCTTT | few | TRBD1 | TRBJ1-1 | TRBV2
CASSLLQGGSEKLFF | TGTGCCAGCAGCTTGCTACAGGGGGGAAGTGAAAAACTGTTTTTT | NA | TRBD1 | TRBJ1-4 | TRBV5-5
CASSIEVLPSKAFF | TGTGCCAGTAGTATAGAGGTACTGCCGTCCAAAGCTTTCTTT | few | NA | TRBJ1-1 | TRBV19
CASSPPTSGSYEQYF | TGTGCCAGCTCACCGCCTACTAGCGGGAGCTACGAGCAGTACTTC | once | TRBD2 | TRBJ2-7 | TRBV18
CASLAPYLNTEAFF | TGTGCCAGCCTAGCCCCATACCTCAACACTGAAGCTTTCTTT | NA | NA | TRBJ1-1 | TRBV6-1
CASSLVQGPYEQYF | TGTGCCAGCAGCTTAGTTCAGGGTCCCTACGAGCAGTACTTC | NA | NA | TRBJ2-7 | TRBV11-3
CASSPGWITLGGDEKLFF | TGTGCCAGCAGCCCCGGATGGATCACTCTGGGAGGGGATGAAAAACTGTTTTTT | NA | NA | TRBJ1-4 | TRBV11-2
CASSFDNSGNTIYF | TGCGCCAGCAGCTTCGACAACTCTGGAAACACCATATATTTT | NA | NA | TRBJ1-3 | TRBV5-1
CASRQQGFNEKLFF | TGTGCCAGTAGACAACAGGGCTTTAATGAAAAACTGTTTTTT | NA | NA | TRBJ1-4 | TRBV19
CAISELKTQYF | TGTGCCATCAGTGAGCTAAAGACCCAGTACTTC | few | NA | TRBJ2-5 | TRBV10-3
CASSFSGGQETQYF | TGCGCCAGCAGCTTTTCAGGGGGACAAGAGACCCAGTACTTC | NA | TRBD1 | TRBJ2-5 | TRBV5-1
CASSLDGLVNTEAFF | TGCGCCAGCAGCTTGGACGGCCTAGTGAACACTGAAGCTTTCTTT | NA | NA | TRBJ1-1 | TRBV5-1
CASADRGHNDEQYF | TGTGCCAGCGCCGACAGGGGGCATAACGACGAGCAGTACTTC | NA | TRBD1 | TRBJ2-7 | TRBV28
CASSQGRTGPYEQYF | TGCGCCAGCAGCCAAGGGAGGACAGGGCCCTACGAGCAGTACTTC | NA | TRBD1 | TRBJ2-7 | TRBV4-3
CASSPLQGAGETQYF | TGTGCCAGCTCGCCACTTCAGGGGGCCGGAGAGACCCAGTACTTC | NA | TRBD1 | TRBJ2-5 | TRBV18
CASSFRSTHEQYF | TGTGCCAGCAGTTTCAGGTCAACCCACGAGCAGTACTTC | NA | NA | TRBJ2-7 | TRBV27
CASSESPGTHYSNQPQHF | TGTGCCAGCAGTGAAAGTCCCGGGACACATTATAGCAATCAGCCCCAGCATTTT | NA | NA | TRBJ1-5 | TRBV6-1
CASIRKTGAQGEAFF | TGTGCCAGTATTCGAAAAACAGGGGCCCAGGGTGAAGCTTTCTTT | NA | TRBD1 | TRBJ1-1 | TRBV19
CATTRGQGLYEQYF | TGTGCCACCACGAGGGGACAGGGACTCTACGAGCAGTACTTC | NA | TRBD1 | TRBJ2-7 | TRBV19
CASSQSHRSLSYEQYF | TGCGCCAGCAGTCAATCTCACAGGTCCTTATCCTACGAGCAGTACTTC | NA | NA | TRBJ2-7 | TRBV23-1
CASSITVNTEAFF | TGTGCCAGTAGTATAACGGTGAACACTGAAGCTTTCTTT | NA | NA | TRBJ1-1 | TRBV19
CASSSRSNNEQFF | TGTGCCAGCAGCTCCCGGAGTAACAATGAGCAGTTCTTC | NA | NA | TRBJ2-1 | TRBV7-6
CASSQRGFGYTF | TGTGCCAGTAGTCAGAGGGGGTTTGGCTACACCTTC | NA | NA | TRBJ1-2 | TRBV19
CASSSRQDTEAFF | TGTGCCAGCAGCTCCCGACAGGACACTGAAGCTTTCTTT | NA | NA | TRBJ1-1 | TRBV11-3
CSASIAASYNEQFF | TGCAGCGCCAGCATAGCGGCGTCCTACAATGAGCAGTTCTTC | NA | NA | TRBJ2-1 | TRBV29-1
CASSSPGLASEQYF | TGTGCCAGCAGTTCCCCGGGACTAGCATCCGAGCAGTACTTC | NA | TRBD2 | TRBJ2-7 | TRBV27
CASSILSGSLVDTQYF | TGTGCCAGCAGTATACTTAGCGGGAGTTTGGTAGATACGCAGTATTTT | NA | TRBD2 | TRBJ2-3 | TRBV27
CAWSGGGQSYGNTIYF | TGTGCCTGGAGTGGGGGAGGACAATCATACGGAAACACCATATATTTT | NA | NA | TRBJ1-3 | TRBV30
CAIRLAASNEQFF | TGTGCCATCAGACTAGCGGCCTCCAATGAGCAGTTCTTC | NA | TRBD2 | TRBJ2-1 | TRBV10-3
CASIQNTEAFF | TGTGCCAGCATCCAGAACACTGAAGCTTTCTTT | few | NA | TRBJ1-1 | TRBV28
CASSLDGANTEAFF | TGCGCCAGCAGCTTGGATGGGGCCAACACTGAAGCTTTCTTT | once | NA | TRBJ1-1 | TRBV5-1
CASSGTARGYGYTF | TGTGCCAGTAGTGGGACGGCGCGGGGTTATGGCTACACCTTC | NA | NA | TRBJ1-2 | TRBV19
CASSLPGTRNEQYF | TGCGCCAGCAGCTTGCCCGGGACTAGGAACGAGCAGTACTTC | NA | TRBD2 | TRBJ2-7 | TRBV5-1
CAWYRGETQYF | TGTGCCTGGTACAGGGGGGAGACCCAGTACTTC | NA | TRBD1 | TRBJ2-5 | TRBV30
CASSPTSVTDTQYF | TGTGCCAGCAGTCCGACTAGCGTCACAGATACGCAGTATTTT | NA | TRBD2 | TRBJ2-3 | TRBV2
CASSIGQGIGNTIYF | TGTGCCAGCAGCATAGGACAAGGGATCGGAAACACCATATATTTT | few | NA | TRBJ1-3 | TRBV5-4
CASNRWGGQETQYF | TGTGCCAGCAATAGGTGGGGGGGGCAAGAGACCCAGTACTTC | NA | TRBD2 | TRBJ2-5 | TRBV6-5
CASSFGGTEAFF | TGCGCCAGCAGTTTTGGCGGCACTGAAGCTTTCTTT | NA | NA | TRBJ1-1 | TRBV5-1